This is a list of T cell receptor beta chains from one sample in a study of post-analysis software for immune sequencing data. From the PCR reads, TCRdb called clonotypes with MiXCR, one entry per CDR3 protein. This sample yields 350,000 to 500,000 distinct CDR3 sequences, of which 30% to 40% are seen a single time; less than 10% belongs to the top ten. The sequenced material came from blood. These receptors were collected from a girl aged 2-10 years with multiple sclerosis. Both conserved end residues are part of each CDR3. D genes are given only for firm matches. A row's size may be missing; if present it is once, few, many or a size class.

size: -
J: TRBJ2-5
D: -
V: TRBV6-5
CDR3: CASSYGQTQYF
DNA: TGTGCCAGCAGTTATGGGCAGACCCAGTACTTC

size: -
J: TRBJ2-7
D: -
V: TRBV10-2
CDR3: CASSEVRGRPYEQYF
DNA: TGCGCCAGCAGTGAGGTTCGGGGGCGGCCCTACGAGCAGTACTTC

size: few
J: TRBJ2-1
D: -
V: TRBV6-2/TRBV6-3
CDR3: CASSYPVSGRSNEQFF
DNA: TGTGCCAGCAGTTACCCGGTATCAGGCCGTTCCAATGAGCAGTTCTTC

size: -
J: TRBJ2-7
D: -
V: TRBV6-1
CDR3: CASSYDSNEQYF
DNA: TGTGCCAGCAGTTATGATAGTAACGAGCAGTACTTC

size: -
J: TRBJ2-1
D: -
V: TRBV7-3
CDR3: CASSLQESSYNEQFF
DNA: TGTGCCAGCAGCCTACAGGAGAGCTCCTACAATGAGCAGTTCTTC

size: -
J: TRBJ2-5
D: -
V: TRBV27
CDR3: CASLQGETQYF
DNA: TGTGCCAGCTTGCAGGGAGAGACCCAGTACTTC

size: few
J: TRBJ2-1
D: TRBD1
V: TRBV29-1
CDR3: CSATGGSYNEQFF
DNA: TGCAGCGCAACAGGGGGGTCCTACAATGAGCAGTTCTTC

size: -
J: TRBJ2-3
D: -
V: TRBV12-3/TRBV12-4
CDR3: CASSPGTLDTDTQYF
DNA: TGTGCCAGCAGTCCCGGGACACTAGACACAGATACGCAGTATTTT

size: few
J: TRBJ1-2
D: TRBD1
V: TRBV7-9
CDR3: CASSPTEGQGVHGYTF
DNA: TGTGCCAGCAGCCCAACCGAGGGACAGGGGGTGCATGGCTACACCTTC

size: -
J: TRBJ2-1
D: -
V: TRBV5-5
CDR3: CASSPFLSSYNEQFF
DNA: TGTGCCAGCAGCCCGTTCCTAAGCTCCTACAATGAGCAGTTCTTC

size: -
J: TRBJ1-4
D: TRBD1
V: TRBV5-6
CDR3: CASSLAGGEVEKLFF
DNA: TGTGCCAGCAGCTTGGCAGGGGGCGAGGTCGAAAAACTGTTTTTT

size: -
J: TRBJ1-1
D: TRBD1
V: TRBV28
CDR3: CASSLGPLGTGAGGEAFF
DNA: TGTGCCAGCAGTTTAGGGCCCCTCGGGACAGGGGCAGGAGGTGAAGCTTTCTTT

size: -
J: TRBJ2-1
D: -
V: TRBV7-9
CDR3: CASSFVNEQFF
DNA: TGTGCCAGCAGCTTCGTCAATGAGCAGTTCTTC

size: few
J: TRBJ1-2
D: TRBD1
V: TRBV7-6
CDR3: CASSLETGGNYGYTF
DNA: TGTGCCAGCAGCTTAGAAACAGGGGGCAACTATGGCTACACCTTC

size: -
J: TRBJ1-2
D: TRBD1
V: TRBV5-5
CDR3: CASSLVEGASYGYTF
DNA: TGTGCCAGCAGCTTGGTGGAGGGGGCTTCCTATGGCTACACCTTC

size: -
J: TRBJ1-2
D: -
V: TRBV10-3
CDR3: CAISEGFGYGYTF
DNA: TGTGCCATCAGTGAGGGTTTCGGCTATGGCTACACCTTC

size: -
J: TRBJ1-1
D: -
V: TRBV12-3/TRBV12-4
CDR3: CASSLWAGGAGTEAFF
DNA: TGTGCCAGCAGTTTATGGGCCGGGGGGGCTGGCACTGAAGCTTTCTTT

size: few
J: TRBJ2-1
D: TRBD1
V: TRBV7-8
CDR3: CASNRGRGLFYEQFF
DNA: TGTGCCAGCAATCGTGGCAGGGGGCTTTTCTATGAGCAGTTCTTC

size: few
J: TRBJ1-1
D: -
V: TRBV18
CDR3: CASSPPGNTEAFF
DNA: TGTGCCAGCTCACCTCCAGGGAACACTGAAGCTTTCTTT

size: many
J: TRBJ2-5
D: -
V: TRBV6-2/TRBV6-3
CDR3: CASSYIQGNQETQYF
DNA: TGTGCCAGCAGTTACATTCAGGGGAACCAAGAGACCCAGTACTTC

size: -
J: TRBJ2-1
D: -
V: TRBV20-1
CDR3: CSAKWTNEQFF
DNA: TGCAGTGCTAAATGGACAAATGAGCAGTTCTTC